This T cell receptor beta chain was obtained from a study of blood T cell repertoires in COVID-19. Sequencing was performed with immunoSEQ multiplex PCR; in TCRdb, only in-frame clones are kept and a portion is missing. The data hold hundreds of thousands of clones, with approximately 86% observed a single time. CDR3 size: 14 residues. V lost 9 bases and J lost 0; bases outside the gene matches: 6. CDR1 is LNHDA and CDR2 is SQIVND in the germline V gene (reference sequence). This clone has more than one count but fewer than ten. Input material: PBMCs or T cells enriched from blood (not recorded which). This receptor was identified in a woman between 40 and 55 years old with acute COVID-19. This chain links TRBV19 with TRBJ2-3; 7 nucleotides line up with TRBD2. CDR3 sequence (DNA): TGTGCCAGCGGGAGGCTTTCTAGCACAGATACGCAGTATTTT. It codes for CASGRLSSTDTQYF.